This T cell receptor (beta chain) was identified during a study of technical replicates of blood from a few donors. The V segment lost 4 bases and the J segment 6 bases; nucleotides outside the gene matches: 9. This CDR3 spans 15 amino acids. Germline lookup yields CDR1 SEHNR and CDR2 FQNEAQ (reference sequence). Clones were sequenced by immunoSEQ multiplex PCR, and TCRdb holds only the in-frame ones, with some missing. The data hold fewer than 100,000 clones, with 90% to 95% observed a single time. The sample was T cells isolated from PBMCs. V and J are TRBV7-9 and TRBJ1-2; 9 bases match TRBD1. The source of this sequence is a human donor in good health. The CDR3 nucleotides are TGTGCCAGCAGCTCTCCCACCGGACAGGGGCATGGCTACACCTTC. Amino acid sequence: CASSSPTGQGHGYTF.